The 27 T cell receptor beta chains reported below all come from one sample, sequenced in a study of cytomegalovirus exposure and HLA in healthy donors (TCRdb year 2017). The library was generated by the immunoSEQ multiplex PCR assay. This immuneACCESS table, as held by TCRdb, lists in-frame sequences with V and J called but not all clones. Of the missing ones, under half trace to an unresolved V gene in checked studies; the others have no known cause. The sample yields some 150,000 clones; approximately 86% were counted once. The ten most abundant clones make up more than 20% of the sample. The specimen was PBMCs. Every receptor here comes from a man between 18 and 35 years old in good health and CMV-seropositive.

The chain carries TRBV15 and TRBJ1-4, with 8 bases lining up with TRBD1. Germline V gives CDR1 LNHNV, CDR2 YYDKDF (reference sequence). This CDR3 comprises 17 residues. Trimming at V came to 0 bases and at J to 0 bases, leaving 3 bases not matched to a gene. CDR3 in DNA: TGTGCCACCAGCAGAGATAACAGGGGGGCAACTAATGAAAAACTGTTTTTT. Protein: CATSRDNRGATNEKLFF.

V is TRBV7-2 and J is TRBJ1-2; maybe TRBD1 (6 bases). The germline gives CDR1 SGHTA, CDR2 FQGNSA. Trimming took 1 base from V and 2 from J, leaving 11 bases between them. The CDR3 sequence is 15 residues long. The CDR3 protein is CASSLDGGRNYGYTF. CDR3 sequence (DNA): TGTGCCAGCAGCTTAGATGGGGGCAGGAACTATGGCTACACCTTC.

V gene TRBV27 combines with J gene TRBJ2-7; 9 bases fit TRBD1. The CDR3 extends over 12 amino acids. Germline values: CDR1 MNHEY, CDR2 SMNVEV (reference sequence). V lost 8 bases to trimming and J lost 3 bases; unmatched junction nucleotides: 2. CDR3: CASGTGNYEQYF. The CDR3, as DNA: TGTGCCAGCGGGACAGGGAACTACGAGCAGTACTTC.

A single count supports this clone. The CDR3 protein is CASSQDLYRVNGYTF. CDR3 coding DNA: TGCGCCAGCAGCCAAGATCTTTACCGGGTGAATGGCTACACCTTC. The chain links TRBV4-3 to TRBJ1-2; D unclear. Germline values: CDR1 LGHNA, CDR2 YSLEER. This CDR3 has 15 residues. Trimming took off 0 bases at V and 6 bases at J, with 14 bases between the two ends.

This rearrangement joins TRBV5-1 to TRBJ2-3, with 8 bases lining up with TRBD2. The CDR3 loop spans 15 amino acids. Germline CDR1 is SGHRS and CDR2 is YFSETQ. V was clipped by 0 bases and J by 6 bases; unmatched bases: 6. CDR3 region: CASSLASGGSDTQYF. In DNA, the CDR3 is TGCGCCAGCAGCTTGGCCAGCGGGGGTTCGGATACGCAGTATTTT.

The V and J genes are TRBV9 and TRBJ2-2; 9 bases fit TRBD2. The germline CDR1 and CDR2 sequences are SGDLS and YYNGEE. This CDR3 comprises 15 residues. The V and J ends lost 3 bases and 5 bases, in that order; junction bases with no gene match: 5. The CDR3 coding sequence is TGTGCCAGCAGCGATAGCGGGAGTTGGACCGGGGAGCTGTTTTTT. It translates to CASSDSGSWTGELFF. Together with reference TRBV9 and TRBJ2-2, the CDR3 gives the full variable domain: DSGVTQTPKHLITATGQRVTLRCSPRSGDLSVYWYQQSLDQGLQFLIQYYNGEERAKGNILERFSAQQFPDLHSELNLSSLELGDSALYFCASSDSGSWTGELFFGEGSRLTVL.

The J gene is TRBJ2-1, the V gene TRBV7-2; D perhaps matches TRBD1 (5 bases). Germline CDR1 SGHTA, CDR2 FQGNSA. The CDR3 runs 14 residues. V was shortened by 4 bases and J by 7 bases, with 14 bases between the two germline ends. This CDR3 is CASSSLTGWNEQFF. The CDR3 nucleotides are TGTGCCAGCAGCTCACTAACAGGCTGGAATGAGCAGTTCTTC.

V usage is TRBV30 and J usage is TRBJ1-5; TRBD1 is a possible D gene (5 bases). CDR3 size: 14 residues. Trimming took 0 bases from V and 14 from J, leaving 20 bases between them. Looked up from germline, CDR1 is GTSNPN and CDR2 is SVGIG (reference sequence). The CDR3 bases are TGTGCCTGGAGTGTGGGGGGAACTGCGGGCACGGAGCATTTT. It specifies CAWSVGGTAGTEHF. Full variable domain (outside the CDR3, taken from reference TRBV30 and TRBJ1-5): SQTIHQWPATLVQPVGSPLSLECTVEGTSNPNLYWYRQAAGRGLQLLFYSVGIGQISSEVPQNLSASRPQDRQFILSSKKLLLSDSGFYLCAWSVGGTAGTEHFGDGTRLSIL.

The J gene is TRBJ1-2, the V gene TRBV6-5; the D gene is possibly TRBD1 (5 bases). Per the germline V gene, CDR1 is MNHEY and CDR2 is SVGAGI. V dropped 6 bases and J dropped 2 bases, with 10 bases sitting between them. The CDR3 totals 13 residues. The CDR3 is CASSRAGNYGYTF. The DNA of the CDR3 is TGTGCCAGCAGCCGGGCAGGGAACTATGGCTACACCTTC.

In this sample, this clone turned up a few times. The chain is built from TRBV6-5 and TRBJ2-7; 8 bases are shared with TRBD1. This CDR3 has 16 amino acids. The V and J ends lost 4 bases and 1 base, in that order; junction bases with no gene match: 9. Germline assignment: CDR1 MNHEY and CDR2 SVGAGI. In DNA, the CDR3 is TGTGCCAGCAGTTCGCTCGGGACAGGCGGTTCCTACGAGCAGTACTTC. Translated, it gives CASSSLGTGGSYEQYF.

CDR3 amino acids: CASSLWGQGAYGYTF. CDR3 in DNA: TGTGCCAGCAGCTTATGGGGACAGGGGGCCTATGGCTACACCTTC. V is TRBV5-6 and J is TRBJ1-2; 12 bases map to TRBD1. CDR1 SGHDT and CDR2 YYEEEE come from the germline V gene. Losses at the gene ends were 2 bases for V and 4 bases for J; bases not matched to a gene: 3. The CDR3 sequence is 15 residues long.

The V and J genes are TRBV5-1 and TRBJ1-1; weak D call: TRBD1 (5 bases). Looked up from germline, CDR1 is SGHRS and CDR2 is YFSETQ. This CDR3 is built from 15 residues. Trimming stripped 4 bases from V and 5 bases from J, with 18 bases between. CDR3 nucleotides: TGCGCCAGCAGCCAGGGATGGAGGGAAGATACTGAAGCTTTCTTT. Its translation: CASSQGWREDTEAFF.

In this sample, this clone turned up once. J is TRBJ2-7 and V is TRBV5-1; tentative D call: TRBD1 (5 bases). Trimming cost V 0 bases and J 1 base, with 14 bases left between them. Germline CDR1 and CDR2: SGHRS and YFSETQ. The CDR3 has 16 residues. CDR3 in amino acids: CASSLAQGPPSYEQYF. The CDR3 DNA is TGCGCCAGCAGCTTGGCTCAGGGTCCCCCTTCCTACGAGCAGTACTTC.

The chain employs TRBV6-5 and TRBJ2-7, with a weak D call TRBD1 (6 bases). This CDR3 spans 15 amino acids. V was clipped by 5 bases and J by 5 bases, with 19 bases between them. CDR1 is MNHEY and CDR2 is SVGAGI in the germline V gene. CDR3 amino acids: CASSPSPGTRDEQYF. The DNA of the CDR3 is TGTGCCAGCAGTCCCTCCCCCGGGACACGGGACGAGCAGTACTTC.

This clone was found a few times. The chain links TRBV5-6 to TRBJ2-7; 9 bases fit TRBD1. This CDR3 is 14 amino acids long. Germline loops: CDR1 SGHDT, CDR2 YYEEEE. With V trimmed by 4 bases and J by 3 bases, 5 bases remained unmatched. The CDR3 bases are TGTGCCAGCAGCCACAGGGGGCGCCTCTACGAGCAGTACTTC. Translated: CASSHRGRLYEQYF.

This chain joins TRBV5-6 and TRBJ1-1; D not resolved. The V and J ends lost 0 bases and 3 bases respectively, with 9 bases between them. Looked up from germline, CDR1 is SGHDT and CDR2 is YYEEEE. The CDR3 runs to 14 residues. Here the CDR3 reads CASSLDQRDTEAFF. The CDR3 DNA reads as TGTGCCAGCAGCTTGGACCAACGGGACACTGAAGCTTTCTTT.

V and J are TRBV7-6 and TRBJ1-4; TRBD1 agrees at 7 bases. Germline trimming cut 5 bases from V and 6 bases from J; bases unmatched to any gene: 12. This CDR3 contains 16 residues. The germline CDR1 and CDR2 sequences are SGHVS and FNYEAQ. This CDR3 is CASSLGQAKLDEKLFF. CDR3 DNA: TGTGCCAGCAGCCTTGGACAGGCCAAACTCGATGAAAAACTGTTTTTT.

The V gene is TRBV19, the J gene TRBJ2-2; 8 positions agree with TRBD2. Germline trimming cut 7 bases from V and 10 bases from J; bases unmatched to any gene: 14. Germline loops: CDR1 LNHDA, CDR2 SQIVND (reference sequence). The CDR3 is 15 residues long. CDR3 DNA sequence: TGTGCCAGTATTACGAGCGGGAGAGTAAAGGAGGAGCTGTTTTTT. Its translation: CASITSGRVKEELFF.

J is TRBJ1-2 and V is TRBV4-3; 9 nucleotides align to TRBD1. The CDR3 length is 17 residues. The V gene end was trimmed by 1 base and the J gene end by 5 bases; junction bases not matched to a gene: 11. Germline V lookup: CDR1 LGHNA, CDR2 YSLEER. The DNA for the CDR3 is TGCGCCAGCAGCCAAGGCGGGCCGGGACAGGGAGGATATGGCTACACCTTC. Its translation: CASSQGGPGQGGYGYTF.

V is TRBV6-1 and J is TRBJ1-4; 8 bases are a match to TRBD1. CDR1 and CDR2 from the germline V gene are MNHNS and SASEGT. CDR3 length equals 15 residues. V shed 6 bases and J 0 bases; nucleotides not matched to a gene: 3. CDR3 residues: CASRGDRSTNEKLFF. DNA of the CDR3: TGTGCCAGCAGAGGGGACAGGTCAACTAATGAAAAACTGTTTTTT.

A word on this clone: At the DNA level, this CDR3 is encoded by other sequences in the same sample as well. The rearrangement links TRBV6-5 to TRBJ1-5; 7 bases align to TRBD1. Unmatched junction bases numbered 3, after V lost 2 bases and J lost 2 bases. CDR1 and CDR2 (germline): MNHEY, SVGAGI. This CDR3 comprises 15 residues. The CDR3: CASSYSGTGNQPQHF. CDR3 sequence (DNA): TGTGCCAGCAGTTACAGTGGGACAGGCAATCAGCCCCAGCATTTT.

The V call is TRBV11-2, the J call TRBJ2-7; 7 bases are shared with TRBD1. Germline values: CDR1 SGHAT, CDR2 FQNNGV. CDR3 size: 13 residues. Unmatched junction bases numbered 4, after V lost 7 bases and J lost 1 base. The CDR3 nucleotides read TGTGCCAGCACCCGGGACAGATCCTACGAGCAGTACTTC. Amino acids: CASTRDRSYEQYF.

The gene calls are TRBV12-5 and TRBJ2-1; TRBD1 aligns across 7 bases. There are 14 residues in the CDR3. Germline lookup yields CDR1 LGHNT and CDR2 FRNRAP. Unmatched junction bases numbered 5, after V lost 1 base and J lost 8 bases. As DNA, the CDR3 is TGTGCTAGTGGTTTGGGCAGAGGGGGCGATGAGCAGTTCTTC. The encoded protein is CASGLGRGGDEQFF. Complete variable domain (other parts from reference TRBV12-5 and TRBJ2-1): DARVTQTPRHKVTEMGQEVTMRCQPILGHNTVFWYRQTMMQGLELLAYFRNRAPLDDSGMPKDRFSAEMPDATLATLKIQPSEPRDSAVYFCASGLGRGGDEQFFGPGTRLTVL.

This rearrangement joins TRBV30 to TRBJ1-1; D is undetermined. V lost 4 bases to trimming and J lost 3 bases, with 6 bases between them. The germline V gene has CDR1 GTSNPN and CDR2 SVGIG (reference sequence). This CDR3 spans 11 amino acids. CDR3 nucleotides: TGTGCCTGGAATCTCCACACTGAAGCTTTCTTT. Translating it yields CAWNLHTEAFF.

The V and J genes are TRBV6-1 and TRBJ2-7, with a possible D match to TRBD2 (6 bases). CDR1 and CDR2 from the germline V gene are MNHNS and SASEGT. CDR3 length: 15 amino acids. The germline V and J ends were trimmed by 2 bases and 0 bases, with 11 bases remaining between them. The CDR3 bases are TGTGCCAGCAGTGAAAGAGGCGGGATCTCCTACGAGCAGTACTTC. This translates into CASSERGGISYEQYF.

This chain links TRBV9 with TRBJ2-3, with 7 positions matching TRBD2. The V segment lost 0 bases and the J segment 4 bases; nucleotides outside the gene matches: 8. Germline CDR1 reads SGDLS; CDR2 reads YYNGEE. This CDR3 has 16 residues. This CDR3 reads CASSVEPAGIADTQYF. CDR3 sequence (DNA): TGTGCCAGCAGCGTAGAACCAGCGGGGATCGCAGATACGCAGTATTTT.

V is TRBV7-6 and J is TRBJ2-7; TRBD2 is a possible D gene (6 bases). The germline CDR1 and CDR2 sequences are SGHVS and FNYEAQ. V lost 5 bases to trimming and J lost 0 bases, with 11 bases between them. The CDR3 is 14 residues long. The CDR3 sequence is CASSAQDYSYEQYF. DNA for the CDR3: TGTGCCAGCAGCGCCCAGGACTACTCCTACGAGCAGTACTTC.